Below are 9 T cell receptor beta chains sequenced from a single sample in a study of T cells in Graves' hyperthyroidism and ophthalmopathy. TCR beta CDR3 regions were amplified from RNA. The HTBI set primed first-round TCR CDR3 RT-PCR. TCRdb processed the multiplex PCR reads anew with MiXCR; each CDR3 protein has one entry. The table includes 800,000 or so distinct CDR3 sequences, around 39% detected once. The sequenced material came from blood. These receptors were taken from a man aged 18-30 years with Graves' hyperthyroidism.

The CDR3 is CASNQRGVNTEAFF. For the CDR3, the DNA is TGTGCCAGCAACCAAAGGGGGGTGAACACTGAAGCTTTCTTT. The V and J genes are TRBV7-9 and TRBJ1-1, with D tentatively TRBD1 (6 bases). This CDR3 region has 14 residues. The V gene lost 7 bases and the J gene lost 0 bases, with 12 bases spanning the gap. Germline CDR1 and CDR2: SEHNR and FQNEAQ (reference sequence).

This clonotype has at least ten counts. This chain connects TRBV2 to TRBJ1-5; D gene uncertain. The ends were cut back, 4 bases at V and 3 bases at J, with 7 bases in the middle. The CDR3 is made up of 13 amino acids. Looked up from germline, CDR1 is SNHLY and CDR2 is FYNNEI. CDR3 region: CASSGGNNQPQHF. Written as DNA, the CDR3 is TGTGCCAGCAGTGGCGGCAACAATCAGCCCCAGCATTTT.

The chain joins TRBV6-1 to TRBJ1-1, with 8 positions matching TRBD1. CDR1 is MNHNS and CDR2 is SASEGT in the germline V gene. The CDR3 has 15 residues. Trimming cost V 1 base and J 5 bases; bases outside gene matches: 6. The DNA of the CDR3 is TGTGCCAGCAGTGAAGAAACAGGGGGTTGGACTGAAGCTTTCTTT. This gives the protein CASSEETGGWTEAFF.

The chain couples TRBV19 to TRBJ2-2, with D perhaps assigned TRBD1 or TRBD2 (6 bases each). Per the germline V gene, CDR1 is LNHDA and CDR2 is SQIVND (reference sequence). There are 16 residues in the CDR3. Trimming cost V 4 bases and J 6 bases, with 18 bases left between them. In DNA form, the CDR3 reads TGTGCCAGTAGTACGATCATACTCGGGGGCGCCGGGGAGCTGTTTTTT. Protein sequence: CASSTIILGGAGELFF.

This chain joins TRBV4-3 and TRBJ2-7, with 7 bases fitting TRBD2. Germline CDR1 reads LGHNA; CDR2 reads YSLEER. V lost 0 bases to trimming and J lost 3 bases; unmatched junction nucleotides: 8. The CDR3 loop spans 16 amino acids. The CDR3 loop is CASSQEAGEVRYEQYF. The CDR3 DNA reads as TGCGCCAGCAGCCAAGAGGCGGGAGAGGTACGCTACGAGCAGTACTTC.

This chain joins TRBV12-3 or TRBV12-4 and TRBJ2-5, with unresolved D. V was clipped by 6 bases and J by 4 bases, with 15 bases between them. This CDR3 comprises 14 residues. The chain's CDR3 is CASRPGPPIETQYF. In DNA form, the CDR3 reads TGTGCCAGCAGGCCGGGTCCTCCAATAGAGACCCAGTACTTC.

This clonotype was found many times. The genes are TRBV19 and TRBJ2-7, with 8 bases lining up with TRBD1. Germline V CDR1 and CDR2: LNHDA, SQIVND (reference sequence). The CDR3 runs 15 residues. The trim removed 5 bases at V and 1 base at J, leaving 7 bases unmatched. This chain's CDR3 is CASSPTGGASYEQYF. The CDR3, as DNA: TGTGCCAGTAGTCCCACAGGGGGAGCATCCTACGAGCAGTACTTC.

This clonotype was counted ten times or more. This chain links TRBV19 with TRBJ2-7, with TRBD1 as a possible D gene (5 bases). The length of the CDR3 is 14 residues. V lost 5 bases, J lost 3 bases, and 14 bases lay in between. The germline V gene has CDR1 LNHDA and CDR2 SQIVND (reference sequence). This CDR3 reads CASSRQGVIYEQYF. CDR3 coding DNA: TGTGCCAGTAGTCGTCAGGGTGTGATCTACGAGCAGTACTTC.

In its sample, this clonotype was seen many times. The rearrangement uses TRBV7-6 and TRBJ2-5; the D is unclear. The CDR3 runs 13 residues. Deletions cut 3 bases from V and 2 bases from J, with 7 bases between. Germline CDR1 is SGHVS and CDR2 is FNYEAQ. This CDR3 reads CASSFVRQETQYF. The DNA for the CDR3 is TGTGCCAGCAGCTTCGTCAGACAAGAGACCCAGTACTTC.